The 23 T cell receptor beta chains in this list originate from one sample, sequenced in a study of T-cell memory formation after mild COVID-19. One entry per CDR3 protein results from TCRdb running MiXCR on the 5' RACE reads. The data show some 160,000 distinct CDR3 sequences, with about 28% seen just once and around 12% held by the top ten. Sequencing was carried out using PBMCs or a T cell subset sorted from them (not recorded which). These receptors came from an adult woman who had mild COVID-19 (a few samples of this study predate the infection). Cell type and time point are not known.

A few counts support this clonotype. The V gene is TRBV10-3, the J gene TRBJ2-7; 7 nucleotides match TRBD1. This CDR3 region has 14 residues. Germline V gives CDR1 ENHRY, CDR2 SYGVKD. Trimming took 8 bases from V and 3 from J; bases not matched to a gene: 10. CDR3 region: CAISRPGTDYEQYF. The CDR3 DNA reads as TGTGCCATCTCCCGACCCGGGACAGACTACGAGCAGTACTTC.

The chain links TRBV20-1 to TRBJ2-5, with TRBD1 matching over 11 bases. The germline CDR1 and CDR2 sequences are DFQATT and SNEGSKA (reference sequence). There are 15 residues in the CDR3. V gave up 5 bases and J gave up 4 bases; unmatched junction bases: 9. The CDR3 DNA sequence: TGCAGTGCTCAGACCAGGGGACAGGGGGTAGAGACCCAGTACTTC. Its translation is CSAQTRGQGVETQYF.

This clonotype was detected a few times. The rearrangement links TRBV7-8 to TRBJ2-1, with 8 nucleotides matching TRBD2. There are 15 residues in the CDR3. Germline values: CDR1 SGHVS, CDR2 FQNEAQ. The ends lost 3 bases at V and 3 bases at J; junction bases unmatched: 4. The CDR3 loop reads CASSFVSGGYNEQFF. The CDR3 coding sequence is TGTGCCAGCAGCTTCGTAAGCGGGGGCTACAATGAGCAGTTCTTC.

CDR3 protein: CASSPDSYMNTEAFF. The CDR3 DNA sequence: TGTGCCAGCAGCCCGGACAGCTACATGAACACTGAAGCTTTCTTT. The J gene is TRBJ1-1, the V gene TRBV4-2, with D possibly matching TRBD1 (6 bases). V was clipped by 4 bases and J by 0 bases, with 12 bases between them. The CDR3 extends over 15 amino acids. CDR1 is LGHNA and CDR2 is YNFKEQ in the germline V gene.

The V and J genes are TRBV2 and TRBJ1-6; weak D call: TRBD1 (6 bases). The CDR3 is 17 amino acids. Germline-derived CDR1 and CDR2 are SNHLY and FYNNEI. V lost 2 bases and J lost 0, with 11 bases in between. Written as DNA, the CDR3 is TGTGCCAGCAGTGAAACGGGGACAAGCTCCTATAATTCACCCCTCCACTTT. Amino acid sequence: CASSETGTSSYNSPLHF.

The gene calls are TRBV29-1 and TRBJ1-2, with a possible D match to TRBD1 (5 bases). Trimming pared 7 bases from V and 11 bases from J, leaving 23 bases between. The germline gives CDR1 SQVTM, CDR2 ANQGSEA. CDR3 length: 13 amino acids. In DNA form, the CDR3 reads TGCAGCGCCGTCCCGGGGACCGATTCCTTATACACCTTC. Encoded protein: CSAVPGTDSLYTF.

This chain connects TRBV9 to TRBJ2-2; unclear D gene. V lost 4 bases, J lost 2 bases, and 24 bases lay in between. The germline V gene encodes CDR1 SGDLS and CDR2 YYNGEE. The CDR3 sequence is 19 residues long. CDR3: CASSPRLTQWTANTGELFF. In DNA, the CDR3 is TGTGCCAGCAGCCCACGTTTAACGCAGTGGACGGCTAACACCGGGGAGCTGTTTTTT.

This clonotype occurred a few times. The chain has TRBV7-2 and TRBJ2-7; no clear D. Germline V gene sequence: CDR1 SGHTA, CDR2 FQGNSA. Trimming left V 5 bases short and J 3 bases short, with 14 bases between. This CDR3 has 14 residues. The CDR3 DNA reads as TGTGCCAGCAGCCCCGACCGGCGGCGCTACGAGCAGTACTTC. It is translated as CASSPDRRRYEQYF.

This clonotype was seen a few times. The V and J genes are TRBV20-1 and TRBJ2-3; possibly TRBD2 for D (6 bases). V was trimmed by 5 bases and J by 2 bases, leaving 17 bases between them. Germline V CDR1 and CDR2: DFQATT, SNEGSKA (reference sequence). This CDR3 comprises 15 residues. The CDR3 DNA follows: TGCAGTGCTCCTCGTACGGGACTCTCCACAGATACGCAGTATTTT. As protein: CSAPRTGLSTDTQYF.

The chain uses TRBV7-8 and TRBJ1-5; D remains unclear. The germline V gene encodes CDR1 SGHVS and CDR2 FQNEAQ. Trimming removed 5 bases at V and 0 bases at J, with 20 bases between. CDR3 length: 18 amino acids. This CDR3 reads CASSPGQREEYSNQPQHF. CDR3 nucleotides: TGTGCCAGCAGCCCCGGTCAGAGGGAGGAGTATAGCAATCAGCCCCAGCATTTT.

The chain couples TRBV20-1 to TRBJ1-6, with a tentative D call TRBD1 (6 bases). The CDR3 runs to 15 residues. Germline lookup yields CDR1 DFQATT and CDR2 SNEGSKA (reference sequence). Trimming took 1 base from V and 7 from J, leaving 14 bases between them. This chain's CDR3 is CSARVGGSTNSPLHF. CDR3 DNA sequence: TGCAGTGCTAGAGTGGGGGGCTCAACCAATTCACCCCTCCACTTT.

Only a few counts were recorded for this clonotype. The chain recombines TRBV21-1 with TRBJ2-1; the D call of TRBD2 is as the table states it, not checked on the DNA. TRBV21-1 is a pseudogene locus. The CDR3 extends over 18 amino acids. CDR3 sequence (DNA): TGTGCCAGCAGCAAAACGCCAGGACTAGCGGGAGGGCCGAATGAGCAGTTCTTC. It codes for CASSKTPGLAGGPNEQFF.

This chain connects TRBV5-1 to TRBJ2-6; D is unclear. V was shortened by 0 bases and J by 0 bases, with 4 bases between the two germline ends. In germline, CDR1 is SGHRS, CDR2 YFSETQ. The length of the CDR3 is 15 residues. The chain's CDR3 is CASSLDPSGANVLTF. Here the CDR3 DNA reads TGCGCCAGCAGCTTGGACCCCTCTGGGGCCAACGTCCTGACTTTC.

The chain couples TRBV5-5 to TRBJ2-3, with D tentatively TRBD2 (6 bases). This CDR3 spans 15 amino acids. Germline V gives CDR1 SGHKS, CDR2 YYEKEE (reference sequence). V shed 2 bases and J shed 3 bases, with 13 bases lying between them. The CDR3 loop is CASSFSPGDTDTQYF. The CDR3 DNA reads as TGTGCCAGCAGCTTCTCGCCGGGGGATACAGATACGCAGTATTTT.

The rearrangement uses TRBV12-5 and TRBJ2-1, with D hard to call. This CDR3 region has 13 residues. V dropped 5 bases and J dropped 7 bases, with 12 bases sitting between them. Per germline, CDR1 LGHNT and CDR2 FRNRAP. DNA of the CDR3: TGTGCTAGTGGTCCACCCGGCCCGAATGAGCAGTTCTTC. This gives the protein CASGPPGPNEQFF. Variable domain in full (rest from reference TRBV12-5 and TRBJ2-1): DARVTQTPRHKVTEMGQEVTMRCQPILGHNTVFWYRQTMMQGLELLAYFRNRAPLDDSGMPKDRFSAEMPDATLATLKIQPSEPRDSAVYFCASGPPGPNEQFFGPGTRLTVL.

V and J are TRBV20-1 and TRBJ2-7; 8 bases match TRBD1. CDR3 length equals 13 residues. Germline CDR1 DFQATT, CDR2 SNEGSKA (reference sequence). The V and J ends lost 1 base and 5 bases, in that order; junction bases with no gene match: 4. For the CDR3, the DNA is TGCAGTGCTAGAGGTTCAGGGGGCAACGAGCAGTACTTC. It is translated as CSARGSGGNEQYF.

The chain employs TRBV29-1 and TRBJ2-3; D is undetermined. Germline CDR1 is SQVTM and CDR2 is ANQGSEA. This CDR3 is 12 amino acids long. Trimming left V 2 bases short and J 2 bases short, with 5 bases between. CDR3 protein: CSVETLTDTQYF. CDR3 DNA: TGCAGCGTTGAAACCCTCACAGATACGCAGTATTTT.

The CDR3 spells CASSVVGVGELFF. CDR3 nucleotide sequence: TGTGCCAGCAGCGTAGTGGGAGTCGGGGAGCTGTTTTTT. V gene TRBV9 combines with J gene TRBJ2-2; maybe TRBD2 (5 bases). Per germline, CDR1 SGDLS and CDR2 YYNGEE. V was shortened by 0 bases and J by 7 bases, with 7 bases between the two germline ends. CDR3 length equals 13 residues.

The rearrangement uses TRBV6-6 and TRBJ1-3; D unresolved. CDR3 length: 15 residues. Germline CDR1 and CDR2: MNHNY and SVGAGI (reference sequence). Deletions cut 2 bases from V and 1 base from J, with 9 bases between. CDR3 nucleotide sequence: TGTGCCAGCAGTTACGGAGGGTCATCTGGAAACACCATATATTTT. Translated: CASSYGGSSGNTIYF.

The chain has TRBV7-3 and TRBJ2-1; 10 bases match TRBD1. This CDR3 spans 16 amino acids. CDR1 is SGHTA, CDR2 FQGTGA, per germline. V dropped 5 bases and J dropped 6; count of bases not matched to a gene: 10. The CDR3 bases are TGTGCCAGCAGCATCTCCGGGACAGGGGAAGGCAATGAGCAGTTCTTC. It yields the protein CASSISGTGEGNEQFF. The complete variable domain, with remaining parts taken from reference TRBV7-3 and TRBJ2-1, reads GAGVSQTPSNKVTEKGKYVELRCDPISGHTALYWYRQSLGQGPEFLIYFQGTGAADDSGLPNDRFFAVRPEGSVSTLKIQRTERGDSAVYLCASSISGTGEGNEQFFGPGTRLTVL.

This rearrangement joins TRBV30 to TRBJ1-5; TRBD1 might be the D (5 bases). From germline, CDR1 is GTSNPN and CDR2 SVGIG (reference sequence). The CDR3 covers 13 residues. Deletions cut 2 bases from V and 7 bases from J, with 12 bases between. The CDR3 reads CAWSLGGNQPQHF. CDR3 DNA sequence: TGTGCCTGGAGTCTGGGGGGGAACCAGCCCCAGCATTTT.

This clonotype was counted between two and nine times. The gene calls are TRBV7-8 and TRBJ2-3; possible D gene TRBD1, 6 bases. CDR3 length: 16 amino acids. V dropped 5 bases and J dropped 8 bases, with 23 bases sitting between them. Germline lookup yields CDR1 SGHVS and CDR2 FQNEAQ. CDR3 DNA: TGTGCCAGCAGCCCCAAGTCGGGACCAGAGGGGGTTACGCAGTATTTT. Its translation: CASSPKSGPEGVTQYF.

This clonotype was recorded a few times. The CDR3 region is CSVARERRNEQFF. CDR3 coding DNA: TGCAGCGTTGCGCGGGAGCGCCGCAATGAGCAGTTCTTC. The rearrangement joins TRBV29-1 to TRBJ2-1; 7 bases are shared with TRBD2. This CDR3 has 13 residues. Germline V lookup: CDR1 SQVTM, CDR2 ANQGSEA. The V and J ends lost 4 bases and 6 bases, in that order; junction bases with no gene match: 6.